The source of this TCR beta chain is a study of breast tumors, draining lymph nodes, adjacent tissues. Study-wide findings and caveats: Tumor repertoires ranked between lymph nodes and nontumor tissue in diversity, with V and J gene preferences. That most tumor T cells come from lymph nodes remained unproven. Compared with basal-like, luminal-like tumors shared significantly more repertoire with nontumor tissue.

The lymph nodes were axillary draining lymph nodes from breast cancer patients. From the multiplex PCR reads, TCRdb called clonotypes with MiXCR, one entry per CDR3 protein. The profile covers 150,000 to 200,000 distinct CDR3 sequences, with around a third appearing a single time and approximately 4.2% taken by the ten largest. As concerns this clonotype: What it recognizes is unknown. Germline is not matched at one junction end, which may reflect a read error.

The sequence came from a female donor with breast cancer. Some clones in this sample may be carry-over from other donors' samples. The material sequenced was axillary lymph node tissue.

The CDR3 reads CASSHSDGYEQYF. The CDR3 region has the DNA TGTGCCAGCAGTCACTCGGACGGCTACGAGCAGTACTTC. The rearrangement links TRBV6-5 to TRBJ2-7; D gene unclear. Germline V lookup: CDR1 MNHEY, CDR2 SVGAGI. There are 13 residues in the CDR3.